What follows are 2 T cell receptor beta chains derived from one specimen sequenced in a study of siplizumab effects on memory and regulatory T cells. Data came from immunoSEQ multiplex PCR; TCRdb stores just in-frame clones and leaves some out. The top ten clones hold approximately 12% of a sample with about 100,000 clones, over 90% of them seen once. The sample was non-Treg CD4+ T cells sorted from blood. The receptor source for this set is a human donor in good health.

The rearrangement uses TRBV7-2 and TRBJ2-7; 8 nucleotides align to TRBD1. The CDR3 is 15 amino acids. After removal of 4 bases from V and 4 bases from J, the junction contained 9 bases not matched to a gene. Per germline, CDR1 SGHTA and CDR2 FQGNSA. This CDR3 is CASSSRTGRIYEQYF. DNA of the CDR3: TGTGCCAGCAGCTCAAGGACAGGGCGGATTTACGAGCAGTACTTC.

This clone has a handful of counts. CDR3 region: CASSLGASNSYEQYF. DNA for the CDR3: TGTGCCAGCAGCTTAGGGGCCTCCAACTCCTACGAGCAGTACTTC. The chain couples TRBV11-3 to TRBJ2-7; D call uncertain. Trimming cost V 1 base and J 0 bases, with 10 bases left between them. Per the germline V gene, CDR1 is SGHNT and CDR2 is YENEEA. This CDR3 region has 15 residues.